The subject of this entry is one TCR beta chain. Antigen: not known. This record comes from a study of cytomegalovirus exposure and HLA in healthy donors. Primers for the PCR totalled 60 Vbeta and 13 Jbeta. Sequencing was performed with immunoSEQ multiplex PCR; in TCRdb, only in-frame clones are kept and a portion is missing. Of roughly 240,000 clones listed, about three quarters are singletons. This CDR3 is 15 amino acids long. The ends were cut back, 1 base at V and 5 bases at J, with 11 bases in the middle. Germline lookup yields CDR1 SGHTA and CDR2 FQGNSA. General study points: The study found most TCR sequences rare, yet found some public TCRs in many donors. Researchers had no immune exposure information except CMV serostatus available. Certain sequence variants were highly shared and formed a cluster, and this cluster was likely a sequencing artifact.

Material for sequencing was PBMCs. This clonotype originated in a boy aged 10-17 years in good health and CMV-seronegative. The rearrangement uses TRBV7-2 and TRBJ1-4; TRBD1 is a possible D gene (6 bases). In DNA, the CDR3 is TGTGCCAGCAGCTTAGTAGGGGGTCCCAATGAAAAACTGTTTTTT. Residues: CASSLVGGPNEKLFF.